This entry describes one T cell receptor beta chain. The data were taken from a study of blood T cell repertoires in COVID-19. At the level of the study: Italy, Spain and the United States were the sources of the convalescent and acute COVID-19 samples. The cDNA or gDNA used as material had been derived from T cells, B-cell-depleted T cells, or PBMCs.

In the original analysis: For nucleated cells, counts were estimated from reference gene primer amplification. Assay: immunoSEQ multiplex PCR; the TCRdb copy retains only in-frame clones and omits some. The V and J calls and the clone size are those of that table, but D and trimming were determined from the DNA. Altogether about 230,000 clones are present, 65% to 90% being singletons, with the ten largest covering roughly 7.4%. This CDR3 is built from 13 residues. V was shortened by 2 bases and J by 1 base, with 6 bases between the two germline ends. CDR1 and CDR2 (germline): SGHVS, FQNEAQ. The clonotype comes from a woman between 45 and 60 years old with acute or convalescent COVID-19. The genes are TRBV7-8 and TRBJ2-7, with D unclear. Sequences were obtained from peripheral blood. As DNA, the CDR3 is TGTGCCAGCAGCTTAACACAGTCCTACGAGCAGTACTTC. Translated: CASSLTQSYEQYF. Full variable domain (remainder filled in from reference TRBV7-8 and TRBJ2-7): GAGVSQSPRYKVAKRGQDVALRCDPISGHVSLFWYQQALGQGPEFLTYFQNEAQLDKSGLPSDRFFAERPEGSVSTLKIQRTQQEDSAVYLCASSLTQSYEQYFGPGTRLTVT.